Presented here are 25 T cell receptor beta chains from one specimen sequenced in a study of CXCR3-negative and CXCR3-positive naive CD8 T cells. With UMI labels, 5' RACE was used to prepare the TRB cDNA libraries. From the 5' RACE reads, TCRdb lists one entry per CDR3 protein and no DNA. Its clone listing holds around 90,000 distinct CDR3 sequences. Sequences were obtained from naive CXCR3- CD8+ T cells from blood. As to subset: CD45RO-CCR7+CD27+CD95- naive CD8+ T cells lacking CXCR3 (TNR3-). These TCRs come from a human donor in good health. Some clones in this sample may be carry-over from other donors' samples.

The rearrangement uses TRBV20-1 and TRBJ2-1. The CDR3 covers 13 residues. Germline CDR1 and CDR2: DFQATT and SNEGSKA (reference sequence). CDR3 sequence: CSAPTVGYNEQFF.

V gene TRBV7-9 combines with J gene TRBJ1-1; TCRdb picks TRBD1, but there is no DNA to check that call. The CDR3 spans 17 residues. Germline V gene lookup returns CDR1 SEHNR and CDR2 FQNEAQ (reference sequence). The CDR3: CASSLGGTGYMNTEAFF.

The V gene is TRBV29-1, the J gene TRBJ2-7; the TRBD1 assignment by TCRdb is unverifiable without DNA. CDR1 SQVTM and CDR2 ANQGSEA come from the germline V gene. The CDR3 sequence is 11 residues long. The CDR3 region is CSVFLQGEQYF.

V gene TRBV20-1 combines with J gene TRBJ2-1; the D gene TCRdb calls, TRBD1, cannot be checked with no DNA. Per germline, CDR1 DFQATT and CDR2 SNEGSKA (reference sequence). The CDR3 loop spans 14 amino acids. This CDR3 is CSAWTGITYNEQFF.

This chain connects TRBV12-3 or TRBV12-4 to TRBJ1-1; TCRdb indicates TRBD1, and absent DNA this call remains unverified. The CDR3 has 14 amino acids. The CDR3 reads CASSWGRLNTEAFF.

The chain is built from TRBV10-3 and TRBJ1-1. The CDR3 is 13 amino acids. Germline CDR1 reads ENHRY; CDR2 reads SYGVKD. This chain's CDR3 is CAISDKENTEAFF.

The chain couples TRBV7-9 to TRBJ2-5; the TCRdb call, TRBD1, lacks DNA for checking. Germline CDR1 SEHNR, CDR2 FQNEAQ (reference sequence). This CDR3 has 13 amino acids. The CDR3 reads CAIDRAPLETQYF.

The chain employs TRBV20-1 and TRBJ2-5; absent DNA, TCRdb's TRBD1 call cannot be checked. The CDR3 spans 15 residues. Germline V CDR1 and CDR2: DFQATT, SNEGSKA (reference sequence). The CDR3 sequence is CSALETGTGDVTQYF.

This chain uses TRBV2 with TRBJ2-5; checking the TCRdb D call of TRBD2 is not possible without DNA. The CDR3 is made up of 15 amino acids. Germline V lookup: CDR1 SNHLY, CDR2 FYNNEI. CDR3 region: CASSVAAGNLQTQYF.

The chain employs TRBV6-2 or TRBV6-3 and TRBJ2-7; TCRdb indicates TRBD1, and absent DNA this call remains unverified. The CDR3 sequence is 13 residues long. CDR1 is MNHEY and CDR2 is SVGEGT in the germline V gene. This CDR3 is CASIGQGSDEQYF.

V and J are TRBV29-1 and TRBJ2-2. The germline V gene has CDR1 SQVTM and CDR2 ANQGSEA. The CDR3 is 13 residues long. CDR3 residues: CSVLGQNTGELFF.

The chain uses TRBV7-9 and TRBJ2-5; the TCRdb D gene call, TRBD1, has no DNA to confirm it. Germline CDR1 is SEHNR and CDR2 is FQNEAQ (reference sequence). The CDR3 is 16 amino acids. CDR3 protein: CASSFLHGTALETQYF.

The chain couples TRBV20-1 to TRBJ1-4. The CDR3 has 15 amino acids. The V gene's germline CDR1 is DFQATT and CDR2 SNEGSKA (reference sequence). The CDR3 sequence is CSARDIRERNEKLFF.

This chain connects TRBV20-1 to TRBJ2-5; without DNA, the TCRdb call of TRBD2 cannot be checked. Germline V gene lookup returns CDR1 DFQATT and CDR2 SNEGSKA (reference sequence). The CDR3 runs 18 residues. This CDR3 is CSAIGIGTSSWYQETQYF.

The V gene is TRBV20-1, the J gene TRBJ2-7; TCRdb's D call, TRBD1, is unchecked because there is no DNA. CDR3 size: 14 residues. Germline CDR1 and CDR2: DFQATT and SNEGSKA (reference sequence). The CDR3 sequence is CSARDPGQGYEQYF.

This chain joins TRBV14 and TRBJ2-2; without DNA, the TCRdb call of TRBD2 cannot be checked. The CDR3 has 17 residues. CDR1 and CDR2 from the germline V gene are SGHDN and FVKESK. The CDR3 is CASSQDIGDFGTGELFF.

The CDR3 loop is CVSSPPTDYGYTF. The chain is built from TRBV12-3 or TRBV12-4 and TRBJ1-2; as DNA is missing, the TRBD1 call by TCRdb cannot be tested. The CDR3 runs to 13 residues.

V usage is TRBV7-9 and J usage is TRBJ2-1; TCRdb proposes TRBD1, but this gene call is untestable without DNA. This CDR3 comprises 16 residues. Germline lookup yields CDR1 SEHNR and CDR2 FQNEAQ (reference sequence). The CDR3 spells CASSPPYGTEYNEQFF.

V and J are TRBV5-1 and TRBJ2-7. The CDR3 is 13 amino acids. Germline V lookup: CDR1 SGHRS, CDR2 YFSETQ. The CDR3 sequence: CASSSDSSYEQYF. Full variable domain (outside the CDR3, taken from reference TRBV5-1 and TRBJ2-7): KAGVTQTPRYLIKTRGQQVTLSCSPISGHRSVSWYQQTPGQGLQFLFEYFSETQRNKGNFPGRFSGRQFSNSRSEMNVSTLELGDSALYLCASSSDSSYEQYFGPGTRLTVT.

This chain connects TRBV12-3 or TRBV12-4 to TRBJ1-1; the D gene TCRdb calls, TRBD1, cannot be checked with no DNA. The CDR3 length is 15 residues. CDR3 region: CASSLTQGLNTEAFF.

The rearrangement uses TRBV4-1 and TRBJ2-7; without DNA, the TCRdb call of TRBD1 cannot be checked. The germline V gene has CDR1 MGHRA and CDR2 YSYEKL. The CDR3 is 15 amino acids. CDR3 sequence: CASSQGGGRVYEQYF.

V usage is TRBV29-1 and J usage is TRBJ2-7. The CDR3 sequence is 11 residues long. The germline CDR1 and CDR2 sequences are SQVTM and ANQGSEA. The CDR3 spells CSVGGLYEQYF.

V is TRBV12-3 or TRBV12-4 and J is TRBJ1-1. The CDR3 length is 12 residues. The chain's CDR3 is CASSLATSEAFF.

This sequence joins TRBV28 and TRBJ2-7; no DNA is available, so the TRBD1 call from TCRdb remains unchecked. The CDR3 is 13 residues long. In germline, CDR1 is MDHEN, CDR2 SYDVKM. The CDR3 reads CGSSLDGGDEQYF.

V gene TRBV29-1 combines with J gene TRBJ2-7; TCRdb's D gene call, TRBD1, goes unchecked for lack of DNA. The CDR3 extends over 12 amino acids. Germline CDR1 and CDR2: SQVTM and ANQGSEA. The chain's CDR3 is CSVEEDSYEQYF.